These 14 T cell receptor beta chains were sequenced from one sample in a study of CD8+ T cells in alopecia areata (dated by TCRdb to about 2018). The treatment or condition label corresponds to: oral pan-JAK inhibitor, 5-10 mg twice daily. The library came from the immunoSEQ multiplex PCR assay. For TCR sequencing, RNA was extracted from every sample and reverse transcribed into cDNA to serve as template. TCRdb mirrors the immuneACCESS table, restricted to in-frame sequences. Some clones are absent from its copies; in checked studies, under half trace to an unresolved V gene, and the reason for the others is unknown. Present in this sample are about 200,000 clones, 30% to 40% of which were seen just once. The top ten clonotypes cover around 0.48% of the sample. Sequenced material: CD4+ T cells sorted from blood, taken around week 30, from a patient treated with tofacitinib. The receptors derive from a human donor with alopecia areata.

The table lists this clone with a few counts. V usage is TRBV6-5 and J usage is TRBJ2-1, with 14 bases aligning to TRBD2. Germline CDR1 MNHEY, CDR2 SVGAGI. The CDR3 covers 15 residues. V lost 11 bases to trimming and J lost 6 bases; unmatched junction nucleotides: 9. CDR3 sequence reads: CAVHSTSGRANEQFF. CDR3 DNA: TGTGCCGTTCATTCGACTAGCGGGAGGGCCAATGAGCAGTTCTTC.

This clone came up a few times. The chain recombines TRBV5-4 with TRBJ2-5; 14 nucleotides match TRBD2. Germline CDR1 SGHNT, CDR2 YYREEE (reference sequence). V was pared by 4 bases and J by 5 bases, with 10 bases of the junction left unmatched. This CDR3 contains 17 residues. CDR3 region: CASSLGGTSGSEETQYF. The CDR3 coding sequence is TGTGCCAGCAGCCTAGGGGGGACTAGCGGGAGTGAGGAGACCCAGTACTTC.

The chain combines TRBV18 with TRBJ2-2, with D hard to call. This CDR3 region has 14 residues. The germline gives CDR1 KGHSH, CDR2 LQKENI. V was trimmed by 3 bases and J by 1 base, leaving 6 bases between them. In nucleotides, the CDR3 is TGTGCCAGCTCACCTAGCCGGAACACCGGGGAGCTGTTTTTT. Protein: CASSPSRNTGELFF. Variable domain in full (rest from reference TRBV18 and TRBJ2-2): NAGVMQNPRHLVRRRGQEARLRCSPMKGHSHVYWYRQLPEEGLKFMVYLQKENIIDESGMPKERFSAEFPKEGPSILRIQQVVRGDSAAYFCASSPSRNTGELFFGEGSRLTVL.

This clone was seen a handful of times. The J gene is TRBJ2-5, the V gene TRBV9, with TRBD2 matching over 7 bases. Trimming removed 1 base from V and 5 bases from J; junction bases left unmatched: 5. Per germline, CDR1 SGDLS and CDR2 YYNGEE. This CDR3 region has 14 residues. The CDR3 here is CASSVSGKWETQYF. The CDR3 bases are TGTGCCAGCAGCGTAAGCGGGAAATGGGAGACCCAGTACTTC.

This clone was observed a handful of times. This chain joins TRBV4-1 and TRBJ1-2; 9 nucleotides agree with TRBD1. The V and J ends lost 3 bases and 4 bases, in that order; junction bases with no gene match: 12. Germline CDR1 MGHRA, CDR2 YSYEKL. The length of the CDR3 is 17 residues. The DNA for the CDR3 is TGCGCCAGCAGCCAGGGACAGGGAAGTCAACTCGTCTATGGCTACACCTTC. It encodes CASSQGQGSQLVYGYTF.

Regarding this clone: At one end the junction does not follow the germline gene, possibly because of a read error. This chain uses TRBV30 with TRBJ2-7, with a tentative D call TRBD2 (6 bases). The CDR3 totals 12 residues. The germline CDR1 and CDR2 sequences are GTSNPN and SVGIG (reference sequence). The DNA for the CDR3 is TGTGCCTGGGAGAACCTTGTGGGGGGAGCAGGGTTC. The encoded protein is CAWENLVGGAGF.

CDR3 bases: TGCAGCGTTGAAAGGGGGGCTGAAGATACGCAGTATTTT. The encoded protein is CSVERGAEDTQYF. The chain employs TRBV29-1 and TRBJ2-3; D may correspond to TRBD1 or TRBD2 (6 bases each). The V and J ends lost 2 bases and 5 bases respectively, with 11 bases between them. The CDR3 has 13 amino acids. The germline V gene encodes CDR1 SQVTM and CDR2 ANQGSEA.

This clone was observed a few times. This chain links TRBV30 with TRBJ1-2; weak D call: TRBD1 (6 bases). V was shortened by 7 bases and J by 8 bases, with 20 bases between the two germline ends. The CDR3 is 13 residues long. Germline CDR1 and CDR2: GTSNPN and SVGIG (reference sequence). The CDR3 reads CASAGGGTRGYTF. CDR3 DNA sequence: TGTGCCTCGGCCGGGGGCGGGACGAGGGGCTACACCTTC.

The rearrangement links TRBV20-1 to TRBJ2-3; a possible D gene is TRBD2 (6 bases). The CDR3 is 11 amino acids. CDR1 and CDR2 from the germline V gene are DFQATT and SNEGSKA (reference sequence). The germline V and J ends were trimmed by 5 bases and 7 bases, with 10 bases remaining between them. The CDR3 DNA follows: TGCAGTGCTCTAACTAGCCATACGCAGTATTTT. Residues: CSALTSHTQYF.

This rearrangement joins TRBV25-1 to TRBJ1-2; D is unclear. V was cut by 0 bases and J by 8 bases, with 4 bases left in between. The germline gives CDR1 MGHDK, CDR2 SYGVNS. There are 11 residues in the CDR3. CDR3 amino acids: CASSEYWGYTF. DNA of the CDR3: TGTGCCAGCAGTGAATACTGGGGCTACACCTTC.

This clone was seen a single time. The chain recombines TRBV29-1 with TRBJ1-6; D may be TRBD1 (5 bases). The V gene's germline CDR1 is SQVTM and CDR2 ANQGSEA. V was pared by 6 bases and J by 7 bases, with 19 bases between. The CDR3 has 15 residues. DNA of the CDR3: TGCAGCGTAAATACGGGTCAGGGAATCAATTCACCCCTCCACTTT. This gives the protein CSVNTGQGINSPLHF.

This clone was picked up a small number of times. V gene TRBV7-8 combines with J gene TRBJ1-6; 8 bases line up with TRBD1. Germline CDR1 SGHVS, CDR2 FQNEAQ. The CDR3 is 13 amino acids. J was trimmed by 8 bases and V by 8 bases; bases with no gene match: 5. The CDR3 coding sequence is TGTGCCAGCTATCAGGGGGCAGATTCACCCCTCCACTTT. Its protein product is CASYQGADSPLHF.

This clone turned up a few times. This chain links TRBV5-1 with TRBJ2-7; D is perhaps TRBD1 (6 bases). Germline lookup yields CDR1 SGHRS and CDR2 YFSETQ. Trimming removed 1 base at V and 0 bases at J, with 11 bases between. The CDR3 is 15 amino acids. CDR3 nucleotides: TGCGCCAGCAGCTTGAACAGGGTCCGCTCCTACGAGCAGTACTTC. This encodes CASSLNRVRSYEQYF.

This chain uses TRBV30 with TRBJ1-5, with D maybe TRBD1 (6 bases). The length of the CDR3 is 14 residues. In germline, CDR1 is GTSNPN, CDR2 SVGIG (reference sequence). Deletions cut 5 bases from V and 1 base from J, with 12 bases between. The CDR3 DNA is TGTGCCTGGGCGACAGGCAACAGCAATCAGCCCCAGCATTTT. This translates into CAWATGNSNQPQHF. The variable domain in full, with the rest retrieved from reference TRBV30 and TRBJ1-5, is SQTIHQWPATLVQPVGSPLSLECTVEGTSNPNLYWYRQAAGRGLQLLFYSVGIGQISSEVPQNLSASRPQDRQFILSSKKLLLSDSGFYLCAWATGNSNQPQHFGDGTRLSIL.